What follows is one T cell receptor beta chain and its context. As handled by the study authors: How many nucleated cells were present was estimated from reference gene primer amplification. Using immunoSEQ multiplex PCR, the repertoire was profiled, and TCRdb retains in-frame clones only, with some absent. V, J and clone size were drawn from that table, and D and trimming were deduced from the DNA. The repertoire holds 120,000 or so clones, with about four fifths as singletons. The sample comes from a study of blood T cell repertoires in COVID-19. Study in general: Samples came from the United States, Italy and Spain, spanning acute and convalescent COVID-19. The analysed material was cDNA or gDNA that came from T cells, B-cell-depleted T cells, or PBMCs.

Germline V lookup: CDR1 ENHRY, CDR2 SYGVKD. The CDR3 runs 14 residues. The V end was cut by 3 bases, the J end by 3 bases, with 11 bases between. This clonotype was obtained from a man at least 80 years old with active or convalescent COVID-19. The sample was peripheral blood. J is TRBJ1-1 and V is TRBV10-3, with D possibly being TRBD1 (5 bases). The CDR3 DNA is TGTGCCATCAGTGACCCAGGGCAGGACACTGAAGCTTTCTTT. This sequence encodes CAISDPGQDTEAFF.